This record concerns one T cell receptor (beta chain) sequence. This clone has just a few counts. It lacks a known antigen. No much larger clonotype is one base removed from it; base qualities were not supplied. The CDR3 contains 13 residues, cysteine and phenylalanine counted. Left in the record is the CDR3 DNA by itself, 39 bases read in frame from the first base. Cut back by 5 bases and 5 bases, the V and J ends lie 10 bases apart. CDR1 and CDR2, per the germline V gene, are SGHVS and FQNEAQ. The data derive from a study of blood T cell repertoires in COVID-19 (dated by TCRdb to about 2020). With respect to the entire study: Samples from collaborators originated in the United States, Italy and Spain and spanned both the acute and convalescent phases of COVID-19. The prospective study material was composed of cDNA or gDNA derived from T cells, B-cell-depleted T cells, or PBMCs. The dataset comprised deeply sampled blood TCRbeta repertoires from subjects exposed to, actively infected with, or recovered from COVID-19. A freely available public database, intended as a resource for researchers studying the immune response to SARS-CoV-2, is where the repertoires were released. Samples came from the ongoing ImmuneRACE study (first 160 participants) plus 1,254 subjects from 6 global collaborators. Sample metadata almost always included a de-identified subject ID, COVID-19 status, age in years and sex. Where available, HLA class I and class II types were taken from metadata supplied by the sample provider and were not determined by assay-based typing. Overall study outcomes, separate from this receptor: The amount of clinical and demographic metadata varied by source and participant and was provided uncurated.

TCRbeta CDR3 regions were amplified from genomic DNA by means of the immunoSEQ Assay, a bias-controlled multiplex PCR. On the authors' methods: Within the assay, amplification of reference gene primers was used to estimate how many nucleated cells each sample contained. To quantify the absolute abundance of each unique TCRbeta CDR3 rearrangement, sequence reads were collapsed and filtered. Productive Simpson clonality was computed per sample as the square root of Simpson's diversity index over productive rearrangements. Here the immuneACCESS table is served through TCRdb, limited to in-frame sequences with V and J called. Missing clones are a known gap in these copies; in checked studies unresolved V genes cover under half, and the rest lacks a known reason. For V, J and clone size, that table is used; D and trimming come from the DNA. The table for this sample lists approximately 200,000 clones; roughly nine tenths of them were counted only once. The ten largest clones take up roughly 10% of the sample.

Participants in the prospective study were aged roughly 18 to 95 years, lived in over 20 United States geographic areas, and enrolled through a virtual design. In the prospective study, cohorts were assigned on the basis of participant-reported clinical history obtained from a screening survey and a study questionnaire. Recovered participants in ImmuneRACE Cohort 3 were defined by two consecutive negative NP/OP PCR tests, clearance by a healthcare professional, or resolution of symptoms. Mobile phlebotomists in the prospective study collected whole blood, serum and a nasopharyngeal or oropharyngeal swab from every participant. Prospective study participants could optionally give additional blood draws and questionnaires over a roughly two-month period. Blood samples from the prospective study were shipped frozen or at room temperature prior to DNA extraction.

This TCR was recovered from a man aged 30 to 45 who had recovered from COVID-19. The sample taken for sequencing was PBMCs or T cells enriched from blood (not recorded which). Here the chain combines TRBV7-8 and TRBJ1-5, and perhaps TRBD1 as D gene, on 5 matching bases. The DNA reads TGTGCCAGCAGCCGTACAGGTCATCAGCCCCAGCATTTT. Its protein reads: CASSRTGHQPQHF.